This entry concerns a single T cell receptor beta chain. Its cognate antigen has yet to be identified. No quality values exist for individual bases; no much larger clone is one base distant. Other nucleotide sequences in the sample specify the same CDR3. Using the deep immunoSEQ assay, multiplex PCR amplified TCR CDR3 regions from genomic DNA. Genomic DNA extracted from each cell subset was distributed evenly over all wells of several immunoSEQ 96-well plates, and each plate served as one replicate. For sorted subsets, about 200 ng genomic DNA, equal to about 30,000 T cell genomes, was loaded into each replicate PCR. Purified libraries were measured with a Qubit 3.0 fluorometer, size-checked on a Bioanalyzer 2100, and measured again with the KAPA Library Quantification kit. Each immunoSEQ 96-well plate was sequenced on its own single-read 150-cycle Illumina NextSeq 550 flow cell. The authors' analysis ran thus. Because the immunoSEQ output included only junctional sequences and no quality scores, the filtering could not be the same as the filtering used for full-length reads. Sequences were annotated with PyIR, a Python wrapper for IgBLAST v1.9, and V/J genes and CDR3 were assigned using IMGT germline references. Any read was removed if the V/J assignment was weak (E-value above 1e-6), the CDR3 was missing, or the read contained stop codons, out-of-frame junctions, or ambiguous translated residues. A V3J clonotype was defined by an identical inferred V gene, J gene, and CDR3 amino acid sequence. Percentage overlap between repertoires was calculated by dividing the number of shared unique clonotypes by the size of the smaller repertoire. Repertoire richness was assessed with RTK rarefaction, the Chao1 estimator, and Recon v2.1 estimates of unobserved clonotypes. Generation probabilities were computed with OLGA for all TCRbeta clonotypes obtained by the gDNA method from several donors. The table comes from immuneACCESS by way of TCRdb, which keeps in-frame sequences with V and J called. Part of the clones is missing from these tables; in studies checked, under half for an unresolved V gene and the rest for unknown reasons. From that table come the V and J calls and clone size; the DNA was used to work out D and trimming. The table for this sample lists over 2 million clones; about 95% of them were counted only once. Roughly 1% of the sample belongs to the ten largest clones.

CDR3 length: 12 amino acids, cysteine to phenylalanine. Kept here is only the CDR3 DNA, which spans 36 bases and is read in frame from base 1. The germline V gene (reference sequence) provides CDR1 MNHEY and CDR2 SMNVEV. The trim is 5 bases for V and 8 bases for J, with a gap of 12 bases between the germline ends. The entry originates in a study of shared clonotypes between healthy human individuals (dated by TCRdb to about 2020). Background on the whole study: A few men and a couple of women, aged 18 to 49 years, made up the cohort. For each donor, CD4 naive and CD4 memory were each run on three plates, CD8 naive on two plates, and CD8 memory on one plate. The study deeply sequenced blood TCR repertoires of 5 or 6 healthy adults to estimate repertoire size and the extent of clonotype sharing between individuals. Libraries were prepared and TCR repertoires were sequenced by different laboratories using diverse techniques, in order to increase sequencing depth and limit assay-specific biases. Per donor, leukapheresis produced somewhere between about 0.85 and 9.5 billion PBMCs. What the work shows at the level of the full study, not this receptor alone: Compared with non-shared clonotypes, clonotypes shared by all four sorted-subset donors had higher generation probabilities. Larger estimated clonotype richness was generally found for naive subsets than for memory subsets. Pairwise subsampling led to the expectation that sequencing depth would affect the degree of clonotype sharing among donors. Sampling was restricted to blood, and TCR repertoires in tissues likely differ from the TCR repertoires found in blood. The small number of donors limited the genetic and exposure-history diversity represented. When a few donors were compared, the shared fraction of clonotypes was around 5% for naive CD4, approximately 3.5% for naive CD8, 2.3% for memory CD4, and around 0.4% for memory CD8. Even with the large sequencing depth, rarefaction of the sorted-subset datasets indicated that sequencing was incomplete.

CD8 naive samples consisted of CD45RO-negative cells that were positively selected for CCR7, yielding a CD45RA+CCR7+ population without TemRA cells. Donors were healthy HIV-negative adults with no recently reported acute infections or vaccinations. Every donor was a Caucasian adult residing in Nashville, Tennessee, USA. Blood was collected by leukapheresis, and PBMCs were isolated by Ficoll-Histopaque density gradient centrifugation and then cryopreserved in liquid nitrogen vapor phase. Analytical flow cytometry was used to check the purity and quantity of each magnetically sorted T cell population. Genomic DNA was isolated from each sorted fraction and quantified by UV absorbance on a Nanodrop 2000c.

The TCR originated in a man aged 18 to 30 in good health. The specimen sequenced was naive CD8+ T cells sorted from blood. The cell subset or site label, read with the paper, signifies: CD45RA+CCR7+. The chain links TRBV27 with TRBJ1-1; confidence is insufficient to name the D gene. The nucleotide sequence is TGTGCCAGCAGTCCGCTGTTAGGGGAAGCTTTCTTT. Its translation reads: CASSPLLGEAFF.